This TCR beta chain was profiled in a study of blood T cell repertoires in COVID-19. Study context: Both acute and convalescent COVID-19 samples were obtained from the United States, Italy and Spain. Nucleic acid was either cDNA or gDNA, and it came from T cells, B-cell-depleted T cells, or PBMCs.

Clones were read by immunoSEQ multiplex PCR, and TCRdb kept only the in-frame ones, dropping some. The top ten hold about 5% of the sample, which has about 170,000 clones, approximately 92% seen once. This clonotype was sampled from a woman between 50 and 59 years old with acute or convalescent COVID-19. The sequenced material came from peripheral blood.

The CDR3 DNA follows: TGTGCCAGTTCAGGGTCCGGCTATGGCTACACCTTC. Encoded protein: CASSGSGYGYTF. The chain has TRBV6-5 and TRBJ1-2, with a weak D call TRBD1 (5 bases). V lost 9 bases and J lost 4, with 12 bases in between. The CDR3 is 12 amino acids. Germline V gene data show CDR1 as MNHEY and CDR2 as SVGAGI.